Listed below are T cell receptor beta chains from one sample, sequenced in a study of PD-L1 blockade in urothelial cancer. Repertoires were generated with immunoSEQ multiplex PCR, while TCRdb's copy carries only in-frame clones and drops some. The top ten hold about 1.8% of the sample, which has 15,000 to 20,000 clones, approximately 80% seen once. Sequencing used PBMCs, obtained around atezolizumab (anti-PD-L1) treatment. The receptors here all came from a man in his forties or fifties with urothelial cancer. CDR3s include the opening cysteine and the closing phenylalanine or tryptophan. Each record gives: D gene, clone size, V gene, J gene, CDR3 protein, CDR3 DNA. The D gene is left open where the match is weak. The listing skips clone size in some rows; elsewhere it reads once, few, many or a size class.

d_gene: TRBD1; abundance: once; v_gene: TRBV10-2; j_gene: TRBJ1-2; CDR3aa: CASKYGTGGQYGYTF; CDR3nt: TGCGCCAGCAAATATGGGACAGGGGGCCAATATGGCTACACCTTC
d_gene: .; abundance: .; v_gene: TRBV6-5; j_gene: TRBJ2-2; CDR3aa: CASSSHEGVTNGELFF; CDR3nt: TGTGCCAGCAGTTCTCACGAGGGAGTGACGAACGGGGAGCTGTTTTTT
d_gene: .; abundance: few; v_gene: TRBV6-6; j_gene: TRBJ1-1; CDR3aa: CASSSVQMNTEAFF; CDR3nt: TGTGCCAGCAGTTCGGTACAGATGAACACTGAAGCTTTCTTT
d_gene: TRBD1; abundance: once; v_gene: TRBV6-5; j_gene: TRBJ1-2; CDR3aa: CASGTGGRIYGYTF; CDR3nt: TGTGCCAGCGGTACAGGGGGCAGGATCTATGGCTACACCTTC
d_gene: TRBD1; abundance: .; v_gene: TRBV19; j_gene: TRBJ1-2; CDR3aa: CASIPTDRPYGYTF; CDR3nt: TGTGCCAGTATTCCAACGGACAGGCCTTATGGCTACACCTTC
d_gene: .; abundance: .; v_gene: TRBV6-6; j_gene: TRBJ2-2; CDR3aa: CASKLPGHTGELFF; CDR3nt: TGTGCCAGTAAATTACCTGGGCACACCGGGGAGCTGTTTTTT
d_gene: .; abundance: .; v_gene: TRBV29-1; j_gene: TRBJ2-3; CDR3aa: CSVEASASNTQYF; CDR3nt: TGCAGCGTTGAGGCTAGCGCTTCGAATACGCAGTATTTT
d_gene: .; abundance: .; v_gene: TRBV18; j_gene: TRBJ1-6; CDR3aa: CASSPRAGADYNSPLHF; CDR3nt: TGTGCCAGCTCACCACGGGCAGGGGCAGACTATAATTCACCCCTCCACTTT
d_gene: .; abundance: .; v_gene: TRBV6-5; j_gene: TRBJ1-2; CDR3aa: CASSPPQKTYGYTF; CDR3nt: TGTGCCAGCAGTCCACCCCAGAAGACATATGGCTACACCTTC
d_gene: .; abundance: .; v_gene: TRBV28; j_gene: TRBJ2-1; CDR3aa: CASREYLAINYNEQFF; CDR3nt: TGTGCCAGCAGGGAGTATCTAGCCATAAACTACAATGAGCAGTTCTTC
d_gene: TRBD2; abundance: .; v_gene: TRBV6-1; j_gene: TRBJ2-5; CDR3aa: CASRRVAGGPETQYF; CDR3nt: TGTGCCAGCAGACGAGTAGCGGGAGGGCCGGAGACCCAGTACTTC
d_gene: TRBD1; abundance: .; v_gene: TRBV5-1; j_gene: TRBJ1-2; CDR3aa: CASSLLYPGQHYGYTF; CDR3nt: TGCGCCAGCAGCTTACTATATCCGGGACAGCATTATGGCTACACCTTC
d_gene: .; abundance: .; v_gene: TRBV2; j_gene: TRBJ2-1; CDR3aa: CASRRFPPTESSYNEQFF; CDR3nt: TGTGCCAGCAGACGGTTCCCCCCCACGGAGAGCTCCTACAATGAGCAGTTCTTC
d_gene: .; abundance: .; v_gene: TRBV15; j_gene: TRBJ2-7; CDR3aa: CATSTRATGSEQYF; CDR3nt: TGTGCCACCAGCACCCGGGCCACAGGGTCCGAGCAGTACTTC
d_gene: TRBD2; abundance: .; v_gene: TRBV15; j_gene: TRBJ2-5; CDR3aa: CATSQGQGGPETQYF; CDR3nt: TGTGCCACCAGCCAAGGCCAGGGAGGGCCGGAGACCCAGTACTTC
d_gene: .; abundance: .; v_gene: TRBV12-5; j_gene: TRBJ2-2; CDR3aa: CASGLVRGTGTGELFF; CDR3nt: TGTGCTAGTGGTTTGGTTCGCGGAACTGGGACCGGGGAGCTGTTTTTT
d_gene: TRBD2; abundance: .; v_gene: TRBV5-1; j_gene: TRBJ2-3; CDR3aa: CASSSSGSTDMQYF; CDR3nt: TGCGCCAGCAGCTCTAGCGGGAGCACAGATATGCAGTATTTT
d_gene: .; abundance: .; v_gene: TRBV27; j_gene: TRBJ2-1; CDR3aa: CASSLGQYNEQFF; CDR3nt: TGTGCCAGCAGCCTAGGACAGTACAATGAGCAGTTCTTC
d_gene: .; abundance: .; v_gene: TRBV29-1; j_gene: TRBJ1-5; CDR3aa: CSVGRGSNQPQHF; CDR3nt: TGCAGCGTTGGCCGGGGGAGCAATCAGCCCCAGCATTTT
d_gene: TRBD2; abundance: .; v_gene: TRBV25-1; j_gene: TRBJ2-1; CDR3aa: CASDHPGLAGRQFF; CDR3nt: TGTGCCAGTGACCACCCGGGACTAGCGGGACGGCAGTTCTTC
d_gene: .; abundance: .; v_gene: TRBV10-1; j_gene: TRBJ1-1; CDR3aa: CASTESGNTEAFF; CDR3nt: TGCGCCAGCACCGAATCGGGGAACACTGAAGCTTTCTTT
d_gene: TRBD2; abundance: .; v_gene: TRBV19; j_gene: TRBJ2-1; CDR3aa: CASSMSGGPYNEQFF; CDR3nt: TGTGCCAGTAGTATGAGCGGGGGGCCCTACAATGAGCAGTTCTTC
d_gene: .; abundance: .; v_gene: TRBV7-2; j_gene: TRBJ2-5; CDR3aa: CASSLTRQETQYF; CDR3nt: TGTGCCAGCAGCTTAACACGCCAAGAGACCCAGTACTTC
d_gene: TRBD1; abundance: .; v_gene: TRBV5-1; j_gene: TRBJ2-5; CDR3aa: CASSFRGRGETQYF; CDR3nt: TGCGCCAGCAGCTTTAGGGGGCGCGGGGAGACCCAGTACTTC
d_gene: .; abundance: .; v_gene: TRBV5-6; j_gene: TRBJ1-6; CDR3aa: CASRLQSGSPYNSPLHF; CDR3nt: TGTGCCAGCAGGCTTCAATCGGGTAGTCCCTATAATTCACCCCTCCACTTT
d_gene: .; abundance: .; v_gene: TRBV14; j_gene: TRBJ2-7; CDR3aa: CASSRRTGYEQYF; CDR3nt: TGTGCCAGCAGCCGACGAACAGGATACGAGCAGTACTTC
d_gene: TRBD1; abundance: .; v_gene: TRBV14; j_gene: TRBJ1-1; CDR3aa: CASSPRQGAGGTEAFF; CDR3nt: TGTGCCAGCAGCCCTCGACAGGGGGCAGGAGGCACTGAAGCTTTCTTT
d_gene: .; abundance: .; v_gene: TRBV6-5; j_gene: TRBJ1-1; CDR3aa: CGRDNPTNTEAFF; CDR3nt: TGTGGGCGCGACAACCCCACGAACACTGAAGCTTTCTTT
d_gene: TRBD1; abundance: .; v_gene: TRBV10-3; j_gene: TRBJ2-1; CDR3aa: CAISESVTGGNEQFF; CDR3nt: TGTGCCATCAGTGAGTCCGTCACAGGGGGCAATGAGCAGTTCTTC
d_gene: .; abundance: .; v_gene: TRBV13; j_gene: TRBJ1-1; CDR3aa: CASSDGTTNTEAFF; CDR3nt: TGTGCCAGCAGCGACGGGACAACCAACACTGAAGCTTTCTTT
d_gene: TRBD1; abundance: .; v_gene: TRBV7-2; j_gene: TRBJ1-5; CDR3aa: CASTVDRGQPQHF; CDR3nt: TGTGCCAGCACCGTGGACAGGGGCCAGCCCCAGCATTTT
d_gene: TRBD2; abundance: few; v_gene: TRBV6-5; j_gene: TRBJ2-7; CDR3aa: CASSKTSGSYEQYF; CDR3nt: TGTGCCAGCAGCAAGACTAGCGGGAGTTACGAGCAGTACTTC
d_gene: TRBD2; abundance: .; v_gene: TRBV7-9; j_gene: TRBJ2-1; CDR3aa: CASGGTSGGSYNEQFF; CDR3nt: TGTGCCAGCGGTGGGACTAGCGGGGGGTCCTACAATGAGCAGTTCTTC
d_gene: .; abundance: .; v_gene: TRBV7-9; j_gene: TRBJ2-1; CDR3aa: CASSLTGTDEQFF; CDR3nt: TGTGCCAGCAGCTTAACAGGAACGGATGAGCAGTTCTTC
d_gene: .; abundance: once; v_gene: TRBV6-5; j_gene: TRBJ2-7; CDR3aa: CASGTRSYEQYF; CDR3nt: TGTGCCAGCGGGACACGATCCTACGAGCAGTACTTC
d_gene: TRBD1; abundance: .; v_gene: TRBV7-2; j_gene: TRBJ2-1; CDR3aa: CASSLAGQVTYEQFF; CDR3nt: TGTGCCAGCAGCTTAGCGGGACAGGTTACCTATGAGCAGTTCTTC
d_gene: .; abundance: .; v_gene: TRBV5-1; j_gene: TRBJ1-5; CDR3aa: CASSLAGNSNQPQHF; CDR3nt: TGCGCCAGCAGCTTGGCAGGGAATAGCAATCAGCCCCAGCATTTT
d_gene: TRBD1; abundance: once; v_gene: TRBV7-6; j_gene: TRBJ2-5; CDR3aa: CASSARDRGMVKGETQYF; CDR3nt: TGTGCCAGCAGCGCCCGGGACAGGGGGATGGTTAAAGGAGAGACCCAGTACTTC
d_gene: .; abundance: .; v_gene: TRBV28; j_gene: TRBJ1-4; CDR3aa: CASSSGGQENEKLFF; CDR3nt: TGTGCCAGCAGTTCCGGGGGGCAGGAGAATGAAAAACTGTTTTTT
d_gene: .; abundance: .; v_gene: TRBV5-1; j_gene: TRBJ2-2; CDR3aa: CASSPSLGGSGELFF; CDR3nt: TGCGCCAGCAGCCCCTCCCTAGGAGGCTCCGGGGAGCTGTTTTTT
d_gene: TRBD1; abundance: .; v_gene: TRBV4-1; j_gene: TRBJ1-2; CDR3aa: CASRRTGMGLYGYTF; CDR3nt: TGCGCCAGCCGAAGGACAGGGATGGGGCTGTATGGCTACACCTTC
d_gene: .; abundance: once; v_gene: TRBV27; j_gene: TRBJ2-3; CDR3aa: CASSPPGRRGSTDTQYF; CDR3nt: TGTGCCAGCAGCCCCCCCGGTCGGAGGGGTAGCACAGATACGCAGTATTTT
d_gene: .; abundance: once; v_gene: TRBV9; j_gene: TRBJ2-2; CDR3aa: CASMGPRGTGELFF; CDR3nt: TGTGCCAGCATGGGGCCGCGAGGCACCGGGGAGCTGTTTTTT
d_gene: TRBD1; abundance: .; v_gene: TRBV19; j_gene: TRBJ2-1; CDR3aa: CASSGVGGSYNEQFF; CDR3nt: TGTGCCAGTAGCGGCGTAGGGGGCTCTTACAATGAGCAGTTCTTC